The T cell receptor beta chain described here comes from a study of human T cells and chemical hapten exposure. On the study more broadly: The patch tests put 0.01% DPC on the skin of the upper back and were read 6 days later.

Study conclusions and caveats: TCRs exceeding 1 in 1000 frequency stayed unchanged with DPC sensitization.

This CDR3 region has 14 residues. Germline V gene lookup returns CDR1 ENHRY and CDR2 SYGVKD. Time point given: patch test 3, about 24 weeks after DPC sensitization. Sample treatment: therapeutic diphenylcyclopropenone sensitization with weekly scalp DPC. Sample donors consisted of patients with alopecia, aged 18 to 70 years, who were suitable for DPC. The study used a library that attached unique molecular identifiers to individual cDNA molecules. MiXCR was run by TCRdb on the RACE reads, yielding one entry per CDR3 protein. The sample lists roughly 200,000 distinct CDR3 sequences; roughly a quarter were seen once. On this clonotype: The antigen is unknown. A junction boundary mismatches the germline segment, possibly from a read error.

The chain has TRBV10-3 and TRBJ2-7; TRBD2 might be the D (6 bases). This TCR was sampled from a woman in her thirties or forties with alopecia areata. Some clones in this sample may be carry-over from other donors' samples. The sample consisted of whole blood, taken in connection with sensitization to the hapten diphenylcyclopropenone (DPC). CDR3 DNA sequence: TGTGCCATCAGTGCTGGAGGGATCTCCCACGAGCAGTACTTC. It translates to CAISAGGISHEQYF.